This T cell receptor beta chain came from a study of T cells in Graves' hyperthyroidism and ophthalmopathy. The investigators amplified TCR beta CDR3 regions from RNA transcripts. The primer set for the first-round RT-PCR of the TCR CDR3 was HTBI. TCRdb recomputed calls from the multiplex PCR reads with MiXCR, one row per CDR3 protein. The sample lists fewer than 900,000 distinct CDR3 sequences, around 19% occurring once. Germline CDR1 reads SGHTS; CDR2 reads YDEGEE. This CDR3 contains 15 residues. Note on this clonotype: A read error is possible here, since a much larger clone lies one base away.

The specimen sequenced was blood. This chain links TRBV5-8 with TRBJ2-1, with D possibly matching TRBD2 (6 bases). The TCR originated in a woman aged 45-60 years with Graves' hyperthyroidism that later progressed to Graves' ophthalmopathy. The CDR3 bases are TGTGCCAGCAGCCCTGGGACTGAGCCTGAGAATGGGCAGTTCTTC. Translated: CASSPGTEPENGQFF.